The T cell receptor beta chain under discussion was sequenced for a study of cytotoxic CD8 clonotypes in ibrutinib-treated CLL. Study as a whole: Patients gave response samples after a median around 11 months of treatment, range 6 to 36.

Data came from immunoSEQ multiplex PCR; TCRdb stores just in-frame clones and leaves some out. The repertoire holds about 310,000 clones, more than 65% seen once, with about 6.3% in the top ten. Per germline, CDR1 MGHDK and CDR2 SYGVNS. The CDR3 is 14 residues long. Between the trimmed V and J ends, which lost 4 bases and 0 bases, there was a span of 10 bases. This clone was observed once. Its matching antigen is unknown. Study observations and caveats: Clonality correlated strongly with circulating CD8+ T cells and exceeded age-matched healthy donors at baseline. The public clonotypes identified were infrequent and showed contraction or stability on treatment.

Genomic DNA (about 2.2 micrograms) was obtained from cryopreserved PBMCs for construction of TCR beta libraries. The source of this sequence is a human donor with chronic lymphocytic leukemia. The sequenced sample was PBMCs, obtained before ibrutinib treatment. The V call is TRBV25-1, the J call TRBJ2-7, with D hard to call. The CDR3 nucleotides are TGTGCCAGCAGTGCCGGCGTCCTCTCCTACGAGCAGTACTTC. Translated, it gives CASSAGVLSYEQYF.